One sample yielded the 3 T cell receptor beta chains listed below, sequenced in a study of CD8 T cells in Susac syndrome. Reverse transcription of roughly 0.5 to 1 ug RNA was performed with random hexamers. A single record per CDR3 protein comes from TCRdb applying MiXCR to the immunoSEQ multiplex PCR reads. The sample includes 65,000 to 80,000 distinct CDR3 sequences, roughly 90% seen only once; the top ten take about 0.52%. The specimen sequenced was CD8+ T cells from PBMCs. The receptor source for this set is a human donor with multiple sclerosis.

The V call is TRBV19, the J call TRBJ2-3, with TRBD1 identical over 8 bases. The V segment lost 3 bases and the J segment 6 bases; nucleotides outside the gene matches: 5. Looked up from germline, CDR1 is LNHDA and CDR2 is SQIVND (reference sequence). This CDR3 comprises 14 residues. The CDR3 loop reads CASSIDRGWDTQYF. For the CDR3, the DNA is TGTGCCAGTAGTATCGACAGGGGTTGGGATACGCAGTATTTT.

The chain uses TRBV20-1 and TRBJ2-1; TRBD2 matches 10 bases. The ends lost 5 bases at V and 5 bases at J; junction bases unmatched: 12. CDR3 length equals 16 residues. CDR1 is DFQATT and CDR2 is SNEGSKA in the germline V gene (reference sequence). Here the CDR3 DNA reads TGCAGTGCTCACGTCACCCTAGCGGGAGATAACAATGAGCAGTTCTTC. Translation: CSAHVTLAGDNNEQFF.

This chain connects TRBV10-2 to TRBJ2-1; D is tentatively TRBD1 or TRBD2 (6 bases each). Trimming cost V 4 bases and J 6 bases, with 13 bases left between them. Germline V gives CDR1 WSHSY, CDR2 SAAADI. The CDR3 runs 14 residues. The CDR3 reads CASSVGGGRNEQFF. For the CDR3, the DNA is TGCGCCAGCAGTGTAGGGGGAGGACGCAATGAGCAGTTCTTC.